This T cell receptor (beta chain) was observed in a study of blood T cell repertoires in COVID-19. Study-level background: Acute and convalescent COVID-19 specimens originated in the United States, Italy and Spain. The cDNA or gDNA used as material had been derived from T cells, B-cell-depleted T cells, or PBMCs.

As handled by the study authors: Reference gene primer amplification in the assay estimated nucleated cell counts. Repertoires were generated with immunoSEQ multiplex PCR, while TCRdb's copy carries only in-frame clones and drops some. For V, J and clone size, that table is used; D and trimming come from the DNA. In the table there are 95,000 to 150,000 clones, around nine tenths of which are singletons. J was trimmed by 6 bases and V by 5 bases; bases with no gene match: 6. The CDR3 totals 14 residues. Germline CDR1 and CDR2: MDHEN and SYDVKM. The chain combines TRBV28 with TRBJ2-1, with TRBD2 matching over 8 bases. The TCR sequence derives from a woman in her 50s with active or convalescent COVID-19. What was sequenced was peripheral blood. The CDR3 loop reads CASSLSGSVNEQFF. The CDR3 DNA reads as TGTGCCAGCAGTCTCAGCGGGAGTGTCAATGAGCAGTTCTTC.